One sample yielded the 3 T cell receptor beta chains listed below, sequenced in a study of regulatory T cells in long-lasting Graves disease. The authors built TCR beta libraries using iRepertoire HTBI primers and Arm-PCR of CDR3 regions. TCRdb independently ran MiXCR on the multiplex PCR reads; one entry per CDR3 protein. The sample records around 400,000 distinct CDR3 sequences, about 14% being singletons. Specified time point: newly diagnosed GD, antithyroid drugs for less than 3 months. Preparation of the TCR library used RNA extracted from PBMCs. This sample comprised peripheral blood mononuclear cells (PBMCs), obtained at new diagnosis, from a patient treated with antithyroid drugs. The receptors stem from a female donor with Graves disease.

This clonotype was observed at least ten times. The chain joins TRBV20-1 to TRBJ2-7, with 9 bases matching TRBD1. Germline CDR1 reads DFQATT; CDR2 reads SNEGSKA (reference sequence). V lost 5 bases to trimming and J lost 1 base; unmatched junction nucleotides: 6. This CDR3 spans 14 amino acids. CDR3 bases: TGCAGTGCTCGGGACAGGGTGTCGTCCTACGAGCAGTACTTC. Translation: CSARDRVSSYEQYF.

At least ten counts were recorded for this clonotype. The V and J genes are TRBV3-1 and TRBJ1-1; TRBD1 aligns across 7 bases. Germline CDR1 is LGHDT and CDR2 is YNNKEL (reference sequence). V shed 4 bases, J shed 0 bases, and the junction held 8 bases outside the gene matches. This CDR3 comprises 16 residues. DNA for the CDR3: TGTGCCAGCAGCCTCCGATGGACAGGACTGAACACTGAAGCTTTCTTT. Protein sequence: CASSLRWTGLNTEAFF.

This clonotype was found many times. V usage is TRBV29-1 and J usage is TRBJ1-1; 7 bases agree with TRBD1. The CDR3 has 13 amino acids. The germline V gene encodes CDR1 SQVTM and CDR2 ANQGSEA. The ends lost 7 bases at V and 1 base at J; junction bases unmatched: 6. As DNA, the CDR3 is TGCAGCGCTGTGGGACAGCCGAACACTGAAGCTTTCTTT. Protein: CSAVGQPNTEAFF.